The clone carrying this T cell receptor (beta chain) came up many times. Antigen: not known. The CDR3 contains 15 residues. Trimming took 3 bases from V and 9 from J; bases not matched to a gene: 7. Germline V CDR1 and CDR2: SEHNR, FQNEAQ (reference sequence). This entry belongs to a study of identical twins. Findings and limits, study-wide: Abundant beta clonotypes from cord blood bore fewer insertions; memory repertoires lacked this pattern.

Carrying unique molecular identifiers, the cDNA also gained a universal primer site through template switching. TCRdb reprocessed the 5' RACE reads with MiXCR, giving one entry per CDR3 protein. Here the sample spans under 400,000 distinct CDR3 sequences, around 9.7% being singletons. Sequenced material: naive T cells sorted from blood. This clonotype was obtained from a woman aged 45-59 years in good health. This rearrangement joins TRBV7-9 to TRBJ2-2; 10 nucleotides line up with TRBD1. CDR3 protein: CASSFRTGGFRELFF. The CDR3 region has the DNA TGTGCCAGCAGCTTCAGGACAGGGGGGTTCCGGGAGCTGTTTTTT.